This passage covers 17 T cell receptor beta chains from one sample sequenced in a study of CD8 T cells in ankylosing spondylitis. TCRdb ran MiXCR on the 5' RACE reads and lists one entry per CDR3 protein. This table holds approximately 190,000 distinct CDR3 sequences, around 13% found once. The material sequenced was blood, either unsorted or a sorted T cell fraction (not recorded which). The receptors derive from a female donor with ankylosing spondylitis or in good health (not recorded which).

The CDR3 region has the DNA TGTGCCAGCAGCGTAGTGTTGGGGAACGGGGAGCTGTTTTTT. Translation: CASSVVLGNGELFF. The V and J genes are TRBV9 and TRBJ2-2; unclear D gene. Germline V gene data show CDR1 as SGDLS and CDR2 as YYNGEE. V dropped 0 bases and J dropped 7 bases, with 10 bases sitting between them. The CDR3 length is 14 residues.

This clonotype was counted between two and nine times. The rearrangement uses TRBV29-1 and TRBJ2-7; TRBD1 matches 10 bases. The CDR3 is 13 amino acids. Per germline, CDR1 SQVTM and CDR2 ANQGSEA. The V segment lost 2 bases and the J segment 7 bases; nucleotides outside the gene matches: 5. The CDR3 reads CSVERQGAGEQYF. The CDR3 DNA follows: TGCAGCGTTGAACGACAGGGGGCTGGTGAGCAGTACTTC.

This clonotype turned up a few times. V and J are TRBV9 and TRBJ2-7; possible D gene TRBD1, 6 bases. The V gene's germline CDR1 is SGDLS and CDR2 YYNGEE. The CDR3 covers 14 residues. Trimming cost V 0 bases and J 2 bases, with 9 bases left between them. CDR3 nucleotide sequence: TGTGCCAGCAGCGTAGAGGGACACCCCTACGAGCAGTACTTC. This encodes CASSVEGHPYEQYF.

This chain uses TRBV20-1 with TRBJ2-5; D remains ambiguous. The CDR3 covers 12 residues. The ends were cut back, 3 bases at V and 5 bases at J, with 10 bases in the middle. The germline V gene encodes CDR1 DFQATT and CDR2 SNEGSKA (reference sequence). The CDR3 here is CSASVIGETQYF. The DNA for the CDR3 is TGCAGTGCTAGTGTTATCGGGGAGACCCAGTACTTC.

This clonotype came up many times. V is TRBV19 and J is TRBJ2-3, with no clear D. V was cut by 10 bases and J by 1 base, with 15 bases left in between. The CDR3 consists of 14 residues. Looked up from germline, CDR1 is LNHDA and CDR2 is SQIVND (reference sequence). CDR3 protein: CATSSESRTDTQYF. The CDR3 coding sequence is TGTGCCACCTCCTCCGAATCCCGCACAGATACGCAGTATTTT. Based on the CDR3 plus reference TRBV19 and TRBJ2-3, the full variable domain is DGGITQSPKYLFRKEGQNVTLSCEQNLNHDAMYWYRQDPGQGLRLIYYSQIVNDFQKGDIAEGYSVSREKKESFPLTVTSAQKNPTAFYLCATSSESRTDTQYFGPGTRLTVL.

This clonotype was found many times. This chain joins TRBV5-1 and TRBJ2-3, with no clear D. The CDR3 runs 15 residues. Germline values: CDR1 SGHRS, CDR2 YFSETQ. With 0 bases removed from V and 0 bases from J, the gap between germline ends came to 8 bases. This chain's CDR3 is CASSLVALSTDTQYF. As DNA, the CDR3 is TGCGCCAGCAGCTTGGTGGCCCTAAGCACAGATACGCAGTATTTT.

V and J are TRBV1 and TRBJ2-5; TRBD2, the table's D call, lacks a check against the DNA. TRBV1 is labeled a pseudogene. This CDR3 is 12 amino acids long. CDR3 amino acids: CTSRAGQETQYF. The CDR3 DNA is TGCACCAGCAGAGCGGGCCAAGAGACCCAGTACTTC.

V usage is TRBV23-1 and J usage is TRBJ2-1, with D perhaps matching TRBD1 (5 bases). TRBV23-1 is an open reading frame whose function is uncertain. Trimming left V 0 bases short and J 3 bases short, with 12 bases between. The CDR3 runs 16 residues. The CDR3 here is CASSQSPGPDYNEQFF. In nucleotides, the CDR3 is TGCGCCAGCAGTCAATCACCAGGGCCTGACTACAATGAGCAGTTCTTC.

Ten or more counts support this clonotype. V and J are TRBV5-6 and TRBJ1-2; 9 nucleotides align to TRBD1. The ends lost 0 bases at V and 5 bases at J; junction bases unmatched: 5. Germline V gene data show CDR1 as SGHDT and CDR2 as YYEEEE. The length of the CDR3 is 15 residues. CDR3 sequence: CASSLGTGGQYGYTF. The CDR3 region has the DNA TGTGCCAGCAGCTTGGGAACAGGGGGCCAGTATGGCTACACCTTC.

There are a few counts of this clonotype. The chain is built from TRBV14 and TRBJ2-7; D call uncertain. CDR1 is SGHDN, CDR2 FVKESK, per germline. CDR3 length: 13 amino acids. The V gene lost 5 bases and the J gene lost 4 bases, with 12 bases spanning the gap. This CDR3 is CASSSQSLYEQYF. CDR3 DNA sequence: TGTGCCAGCAGCTCCCAGAGCTTATACGAGCAGTACTTC.

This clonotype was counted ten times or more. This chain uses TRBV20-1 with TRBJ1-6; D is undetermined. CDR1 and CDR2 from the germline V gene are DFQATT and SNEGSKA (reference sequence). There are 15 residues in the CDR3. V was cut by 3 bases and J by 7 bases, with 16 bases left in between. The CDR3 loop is CSARTAPRENSPLHF. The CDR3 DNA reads TGCAGTGCTAGGACCGCCCCAAGGGAAAATTCACCCCTCCACTTT.

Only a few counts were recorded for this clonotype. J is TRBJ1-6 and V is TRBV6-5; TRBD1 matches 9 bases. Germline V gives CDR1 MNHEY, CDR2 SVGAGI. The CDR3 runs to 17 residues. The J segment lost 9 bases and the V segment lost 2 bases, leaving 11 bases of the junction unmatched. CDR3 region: CASSYGTGTGRPSPLHF. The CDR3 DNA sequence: TGTGCCAGCAGTTACGGAACCGGGACAGGGAGACCTTCACCCCTCCACTTT.

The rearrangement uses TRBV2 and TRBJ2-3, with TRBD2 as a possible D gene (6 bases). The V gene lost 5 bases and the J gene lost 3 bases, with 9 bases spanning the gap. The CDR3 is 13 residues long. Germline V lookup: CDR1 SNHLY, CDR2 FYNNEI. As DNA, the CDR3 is TGTGCCAGCAGTCCTCGGGAGACAGATACGCAGTATTTT. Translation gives CASSPRETDTQYF.

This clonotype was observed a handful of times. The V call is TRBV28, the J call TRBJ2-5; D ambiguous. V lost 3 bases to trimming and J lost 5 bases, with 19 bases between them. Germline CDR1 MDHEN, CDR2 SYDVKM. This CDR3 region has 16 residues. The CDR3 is CASSFPPQRIQETQYF. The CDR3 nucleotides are TGTGCCAGCAGTTTCCCCCCCCAGCGCATCCAGGAGACCCAGTACTTC.

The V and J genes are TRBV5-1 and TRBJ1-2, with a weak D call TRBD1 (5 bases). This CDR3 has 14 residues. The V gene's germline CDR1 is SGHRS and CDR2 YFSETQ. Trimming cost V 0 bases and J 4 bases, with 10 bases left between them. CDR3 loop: CASSLADKSYGYTF. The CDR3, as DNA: TGCGCCAGCAGCTTGGCGGACAAATCCTATGGCTACACCTTC. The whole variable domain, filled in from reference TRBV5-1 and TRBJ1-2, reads KAGVTQTPRYLIKTRGQQVTLSCSPISGHRSVSWYQQTPGQGLQFLFEYFSETQRNKGNFPGRFSGRQFSNSRSEMNVSTLELGDSALYLCASSLADKSYGYTFGSGTRLTVV.

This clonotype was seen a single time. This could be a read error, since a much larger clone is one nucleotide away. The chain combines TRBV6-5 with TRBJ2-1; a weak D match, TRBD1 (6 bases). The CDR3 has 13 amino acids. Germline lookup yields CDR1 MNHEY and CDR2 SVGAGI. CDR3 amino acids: CASSFSWDNGQFF. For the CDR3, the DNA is TGTGCCAGCAGTTTTAGCTGGGACAATGGGCAGTTCTTC.

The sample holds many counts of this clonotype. The CDR3: CASSLGEGYNQPQHF. CDR3 coding DNA: TGCGCCAGCAGCTTGGGCGAGGGGTACAATCAGCCCCAGCATTTT. The rearrangement uses TRBV5-1 and TRBJ1-5, with D maybe TRBD1 (5 bases). V lost 0 bases and J lost 3, with 10 bases in between. Germline CDR1 and CDR2: SGHRS and YFSETQ. There are 15 residues in the CDR3.